The sequence of this TCR beta chain was determined in a study of blood T cell repertoires in COVID-19 (TCRdb year 2020). Context from the whole study: Samples covering the acute and convalescent phases of COVID-19 were provided by collaborators in the United States, Italy and Spain. The prospective study material was composed of cDNA or gDNA derived from T cells, B-cell-depleted T cells, or PBMCs. The repertoires were released in a freely available public database intended as a resource for research on the immune response to SARS-CoV-2. Deeply sampled blood TCRbeta repertoires from subjects exposed to, actively infected with, or recovered from COVID-19 were included in the dataset. The samples were drawn from the first 160 participants of the ongoing ImmuneRACE study and from roughly 1,300 subjects provided by 6 global collaborators. The sample metadata nearly always contained a de-identified subject ID, COVID-19 status, age in years and sex. Where HLA class I and class II types were available, the types were taken from metadata supplied by the sample provider, not from assay-based typing.

V is cut by 5 bases and J by 11 bases, and the space between the germline ends is 6 bases. The CDR3 starts with the cysteine, ends with the phenylalanine, and has 9 residues. Kept here is only the CDR3 DNA, which spans 27 bases and is read in frame from base 1. The germline V gene sets CDR1 to SGHNT and CDR2 to YENEEA. General findings and caveats noted by the study authors: The amount of clinical and demographic metadata varied by source and participant and was provided uncurated.

About this clone: Which antigen it targets is not known. Per-base quality was not reported, and no clone a single base away is much larger than it.

The immunoSEQ Assay, a bias-controlled multiplex PCR, was used to amplify TCRbeta CDR3 regions from genomic DNA. Concerning the study's data processing: Within the assay, amplification of reference gene primers was used to estimate how many nucleated cells each sample contained. To quantify the absolute abundance of each unique TCRbeta CDR3 rearrangement, sequence reads were collapsed and filtered. For each sample, productive Simpson clonality was calculated as the square root of Simpson's diversity index across productive rearrangements. TCRdb re-hosts the immuneACCESS table, in-frame sequences only. Its copies lack some clones; in the studies checked, an unresolved V gene accounts for under half of them, and the cause for the rest is not known. V and J calls and clone size follow that table, whereas D and trimming were derived from the DNA. This sample gives approximately 300,000 clones in total; around 87% of them show up just once. The leading ten clones occupy roughly 2.4% of the sample.

Another Seattle source contributed samples from volunteer blood donors who had recovered from COVID-19. The collaborating institutions used their own protocols to collect whole blood in K2EDTA tubes. For TCRbeta analysis, collaborators shipped samples as frozen whole blood, isolated PBMCs, or DNA extracted from either of those sample types. This sequence was found in a woman in her 50s who had recovered from COVID-19. The chain couples TRBV11-3 to TRBJ1-1, with the D gene uncertain. What was sequenced was peripheral blood. The CDR3 has the sequence CASSAGAFF. The DNA sequence is as follows: TGTGCCAGCAGCGCCGGGGCTTTCTTT.